This T cell receptor (beta chain) stems from a study of blood T cells in healthy people across ages. A second PCR of 7 to 11 cycles used a sample-barcoded 5' primer and a J-beta primer mix. TCRdb independently ran MiXCR on the 5' RACE reads; one entry per CDR3 protein. The sample holds some 1,000,000 distinct CDR3 sequences, approximately 26% seen once. The study, taken as a whole, reports: There were more naive CD4+ cells and higher diversity in long-lived donors than in aged donors.

This CDR3 is 18 amino acids long. Germline V gene sequence: CDR1 SGHAT, CDR2 FQNNGV. Note on this clonotype: Its specificity is unknown. At one boundary the junction diverges from the germline segment, which might be a read error.

The sample also formed part of further work on T cells of mothers and their children.

The source material was blood. The chain is built from TRBV11-2 and TRBJ2-1, with TRBD2 identical over 14 bases. The source of this sequence is a girl aged 2 to 10 in good health. CDR3 sequence (DNA): TGTGCCAGCAGCTTTCCGACTAGCGGGGGGGGCATCTACAGTGAGCAGTTCTTC. Its protein is CASSFPTSGGGIYSEQFF.